These 4 T cell receptor beta chains share one sample of origin, sequenced in a study of response to subunit inactivated influenza vaccine. From the RT-PCR reads, TCRdb called clonotypes with MiXCR, one entry per CDR3 protein. The table shows about 540,000 distinct CDR3 sequences, with around 25% occurring only once. These data were likewise used in another study, on T cells expressing NK-cell markers. As reported in that work: TCR beta libraries carry UMIs added by 5'RACE template switching.

The specimen comprised CD4+ T cells sorted from PBMCs, sampled 11 to 12 days after vaccination. Receptor source: a man aged 50-59 years who received an inactivated influenza vaccine.

This chain links TRBV6-1 with TRBJ2-3, with TRBD2 matching over 12 bases. The CDR3 is 17 amino acids. CDR1 and CDR2 from the germline V gene are MNHNS and SASEGT. V shed 2 bases, J shed 4 bases, and the junction held 7 bases outside the gene matches. The CDR3 region is CASSERASGRAPDTQYF. CDR3 bases: TGTGCCAGCAGTGAACGGGCTAGCGGGAGGGCCCCAGATACGCAGTATTTT.

A few counts support this clonotype. This rearrangement joins TRBV5-1 to TRBJ1-2, with 7 bases fitting TRBD1. V was pared by 2 bases and J by 5 bases, with 6 bases of the junction left unmatched. The germline CDR1 and CDR2 sequences are SGHRS and YFSETQ. CDR3 length: 14 residues. CDR3 loop: CASSLDRELYGYTF. The DNA of the CDR3 is TGCGCCAGCAGCTTAGACAGGGAATTATATGGCTACACCTTC.

The rearrangement joins TRBV5-4 to TRBJ2-3; TRBD1 matches 9 bases. Per germline, CDR1 SGHNT and CDR2 YYREEE (reference sequence). The CDR3 has 16 residues. Germline trimming cut 5 bases from V and 0 bases from J; bases unmatched to any gene: 7. CDR3 loop: CASRLWTGASTDTQYF. The DNA of the CDR3 is TGTGCCAGCAGATTGTGGACAGGGGCTAGCACAGATACGCAGTATTTT.

The chain uses TRBV7-2 and TRBJ2-3; D is undetermined. The V and J ends lost 5 bases and 6 bases respectively, with 12 bases between them. This CDR3 has 13 residues. Germline CDR1 reads SGHTA; CDR2 reads FQGNSA. CDR3 DNA: TGTGCCAGCAGCCCACCCGTCCAGGATACGCAGTATTTT. This encodes CASSPPVQDTQYF.